A single sample gave rise to the 8 T cell receptor beta chains below, sequenced in a study of T cell changes during pregnancy in multiple sclerosis. TCRdb's copy holds only in-frame clones and misses some; the assay was immunoSEQ multiplex PCR. The sample lists around 59,000 clones; 90% to 95% were seen once. This sample comprised CD8+ T cells from peripheral blood mononuclear cells, obtained in the second trimester of pregnancy. The receptors shown here come from a female donor with multiple sclerosis, enrolled in a pregnancy study.

The chain links TRBV7-8 to TRBJ2-7; maybe TRBD2 (6 bases). The CDR3 length is 14 residues. Trimming pared 3 bases from V and 0 bases from J, leaving 9 bases between. Germline loops: CDR1 SGHVS, CDR2 FQNEAQ. CDR3 in amino acids: CASSFGGLSYEQYF. In DNA form, the CDR3 reads TGTGCCAGCAGCTTTGGGGGACTCTCCTACGAGCAGTACTTC. Full variable domain (missing parts from reference TRBV7-8 and TRBJ2-7): GAGVSQSPRYKVAKRGQDVALRCDPISGHVSLFWYQQALGQGPEFLTYFQNEAQLDKSGLPSDRFFAERPEGSVSTLKIQRTQQEDSAVYLCASSFGGLSYEQYFGPGTRLTVT.

This chain links TRBV2 with TRBJ1-5; D is undetermined. CDR3 length: 14 residues. Trimming pared 6 bases from V and 7 bases from J, leaving 16 bases between. The germline V gene has CDR1 SNHLY and CDR2 FYNNEI. CDR3 DNA sequence: TGTGCCAGCAGAGAGGGTGGCGGACTACAGCCCCAGCATTTT. Amino acid sequence: CASREGGGLQPQHF.

The J gene is TRBJ1-1, the V gene TRBV27, with 9 bases fitting TRBD1. CDR1 and CDR2 (germline): MNHEY, SMNVEV (reference sequence). The V gene end was trimmed by 6 bases and the J gene end by 7 bases; junction bases not matched to a gene: 6. The CDR3 contains 13 residues. This CDR3 is CASRYGTGFEAFF. The DNA of the CDR3 is TGTGCCAGCAGGTACGGGACAGGGTTTGAAGCTTTCTTT.

This clone was observed a few times. V is TRBV14 and J is TRBJ1-2; D not certain. From germline, CDR1 is SGHDN and CDR2 FVKESK. V lost 7 bases, J lost 9 bases, and 9 bases lay in between. CDR3 length: 10 amino acids. CDR3 region: CASMRRCYTF. Here the CDR3 DNA reads TGTGCCAGCATGAGGCGTTGCTACACCTTC.

The chain has TRBV2 and TRBJ2-7, with 9 bases fitting TRBD1. This CDR3 comprises 14 residues. Trimming cost V 7 bases and J 0 bases; bases outside gene matches: 4. CDR1 is SNHLY and CDR2 is FYNNEI in the germline V gene. DNA for the CDR3: TGTGCCAGCATCGGGACAGGGAGCTCCTACGAGCAGTACTTC. Encoded protein: CASIGTGSSYEQYF.

The V and J genes are TRBV30 and TRBJ2-1, with 12 bases aligning to TRBD2. The J segment lost 7 bases and the V segment lost 3 bases, leaving 13 bases of the junction unmatched. This CDR3 contains 17 residues. Looked up from germline, CDR1 is GTSNPN and CDR2 is SVGIG (reference sequence). The CDR3 region is CAWRSLAGGPSNNEQFF. The CDR3 DNA sequence: TGTGCCTGGAGGTCTCTAGCGGGAGGGCCGAGTAATAATGAGCAGTTCTTC.

The rearrangement joins TRBV9 to TRBJ2-7; TRBD1 is a possible D gene (6 bases). Germline CDR1 reads SGDLS; CDR2 reads YYNGEE. Trimming took 2 bases from V and 1 from J, leaving 16 bases between them. The CDR3 length is 16 residues. The CDR3 DNA sequence: TGTGCCAGCAGCGTTGATAGTCGGACAGCGTCCTACGAGCAGTACTTC. It yields the protein CASSVDSRTASYEQYF.

The rearrangement links TRBV25-1 to TRBJ2-7; perhaps TRBD1 as D (5 bases). CDR3 size: 14 residues. Per germline, CDR1 MGHDK and CDR2 SYGVNS. Trimming left V 3 bases short and J 2 bases short, with 11 bases between. CDR3 in DNA: TGTGCCAGCAGTGAGTCAGGGAAGACCTACGAGCAGTACTTC. Translating it yields CASSESGKTYEQYF.